A single sample gave rise to the 7 T cell receptor beta chains below, sequenced in a study of cytomegalovirus exposure and HLA in healthy donors. Amplification used 60 Vbeta primers and 13 Jbeta primers. Using immunoSEQ multiplex PCR, the repertoire was profiled, and TCRdb retains in-frame clones only, with some absent. The sample lists 86,000 or so clones, roughly 77% seen once, with about 15% in the top ten. Sequenced sample: PBMCs. The receptors derive from a woman aged 35 to 49 in good health and CMV-seropositive.

This sequence joins TRBV6-5 and TRBJ2-7, with 11 bases fitting TRBD1. V lost 2 bases to trimming and J lost 6 bases; unmatched junction nucleotides: 6. The V gene's germline CDR1 is MNHEY and CDR2 SVGAGI. The CDR3 totals 15 residues. The CDR3 DNA reads TGTGCCAGCAGTTACGGGGACAGGGGGGATTCCGAGCAGTACTTC. It codes for CASSYGDRGDSEQYF.

V and J are TRBV11-3 and TRBJ2-1, with a possible D match to TRBD2 (6 bases). V was pared by 0 bases and J by 3 bases, with 12 bases between. Germline values: CDR1 SGHNT, CDR2 YENEEA. This CDR3 is built from 16 residues. CDR3: CASSLEGGSIYNEQFF. The CDR3 nucleotides read TGTGCCAGCAGCTTAGAGGGGGGTAGCATCTACAATGAGCAGTTCTTC. Filled out from reference TRBV11-3 and TRBJ2-1, the complete variable domain reads EAGVVQSPRYKIIEKKQPVAFWCNPISGHNTLYWYLQNLGQGPELLIRYENEEAVDDSQLPKDRFSAERLKGVDSTLKIQPAELGDSAVYLCASSLEGGSIYNEQFFGPGTRLTVL.

This rearrangement joins TRBV5-4 to TRBJ2-1; D possibly corresponds to TRBD1 (5 bases). This CDR3 is 14 amino acids long. Germline V CDR1 and CDR2: SGHNT, YYREEE (reference sequence). Trimming took 3 bases from V and 4 from J, leaving 11 bases between them. In nucleotides, the CDR3 is TGTGCCAGCAGCTCTCCGACAGAGTACAATGAGCAGTTCTTC. Translated, it gives CASSSPTEYNEQFF.

The gene calls are TRBV6-1 and TRBJ2-2, with 9 positions matching TRBD2. The ends lost 2 bases at V and 4 bases at J; junction bases unmatched: 14. CDR1 and CDR2 (germline): MNHNS, SASEGT. This CDR3 is 19 amino acids long. This CDR3 is CASSEFSDRGLASTGELFF. The CDR3 DNA reads TGTGCCAGCAGTGAATTTTCCGACCGGGGACTAGCCTCCACCGGGGAGCTGTTTTTT.

This chain joins TRBV7-8 and TRBJ2-7, with TRBD2 matching 8 bases. CDR3 size: 15 residues. After removal of 5 bases from V and 7 bases from J, the junction contained 13 bases not matched to a gene. Germline-derived CDR1 and CDR2 are SGHVS and FQNEAQ. The CDR3 sequence is CASSPTPGGAIEQYF. CDR3 in DNA: TGTGCCAGCAGCCCCACGCCGGGGGGGGCGATTGAGCAGTACTTC.

The V and J genes are TRBV7-2 and TRBJ1-5, with 7 bases matching TRBD1. The CDR3 spans 15 residues. The J segment lost 4 bases and the V segment lost 5 bases, leaving 8 bases of the junction unmatched. Germline V gives CDR1 SGHTA, CDR2 FQGNSA. CDR3 DNA: TGTGCCAGCAGCCAGACTGGACAGGTGAATCAGCCCCAGCATTTT. Amino acid sequence: CASSQTGQVNQPQHF.

The rearrangement links TRBV1 to TRBJ1-5; TRBD1 is the table's D call, not checked against the DNA. TRBV1 is deemed a pseudogene. The CDR3 consists of 16 residues. CDR3: CTSSRDVGQSNQPQHF. The CDR3 bases are TGCACCAGCAGCCGAGATGTCGGACAGAGCAATCAGCCCCAGCATTTT.